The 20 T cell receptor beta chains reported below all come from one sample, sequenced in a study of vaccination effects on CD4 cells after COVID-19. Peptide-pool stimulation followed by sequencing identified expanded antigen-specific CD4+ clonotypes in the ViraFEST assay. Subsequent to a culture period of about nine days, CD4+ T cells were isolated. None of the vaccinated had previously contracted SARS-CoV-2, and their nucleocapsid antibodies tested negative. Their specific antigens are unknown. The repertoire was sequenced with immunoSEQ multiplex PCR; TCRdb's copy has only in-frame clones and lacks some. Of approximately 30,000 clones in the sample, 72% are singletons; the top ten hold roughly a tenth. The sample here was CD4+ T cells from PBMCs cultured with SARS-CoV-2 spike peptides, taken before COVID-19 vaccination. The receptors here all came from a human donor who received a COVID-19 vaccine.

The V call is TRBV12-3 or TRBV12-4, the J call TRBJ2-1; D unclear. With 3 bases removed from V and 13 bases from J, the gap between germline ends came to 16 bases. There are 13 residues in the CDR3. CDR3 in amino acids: CASSFGPGGQQFF. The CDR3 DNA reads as TGTGCCAGCAGTTTCGGACCGGGCGGCCAACAGTTCTTC.

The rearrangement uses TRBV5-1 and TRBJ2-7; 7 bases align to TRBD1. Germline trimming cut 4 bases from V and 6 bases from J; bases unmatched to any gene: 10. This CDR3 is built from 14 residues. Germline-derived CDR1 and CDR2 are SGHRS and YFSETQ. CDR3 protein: CASSRTTGFSEQYF. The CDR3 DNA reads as TGCGCCAGCAGCCGGACGACAGGGTTTAGCGAGCAGTACTTC. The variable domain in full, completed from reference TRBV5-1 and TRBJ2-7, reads KAGVTQTPRYLIKTRGQQVTLSCSPISGHRSVSWYQQTPGQGLQFLFEYFSETQRNKGNFPGRFSGRQFSNSRSEMNVSTLELGDSALYLCASSRTTGFSEQYFGPGTRLTVT.

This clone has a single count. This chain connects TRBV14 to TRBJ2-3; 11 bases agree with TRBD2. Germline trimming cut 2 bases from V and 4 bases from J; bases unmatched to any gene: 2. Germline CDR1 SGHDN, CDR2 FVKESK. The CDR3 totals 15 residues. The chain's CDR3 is CASSQLAGGADTQYF. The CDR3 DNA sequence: TGTGCCAGCAGCCAACTAGCGGGGGGAGCAGATACGCAGTATTTT.

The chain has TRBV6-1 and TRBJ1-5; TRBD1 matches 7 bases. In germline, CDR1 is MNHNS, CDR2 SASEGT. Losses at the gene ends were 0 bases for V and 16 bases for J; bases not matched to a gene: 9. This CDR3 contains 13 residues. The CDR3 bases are TGTGCCAGCAGTGAAGCTTGGCAGGGGGGGGTTCATTTT. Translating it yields CASSEAWQGGVHF.

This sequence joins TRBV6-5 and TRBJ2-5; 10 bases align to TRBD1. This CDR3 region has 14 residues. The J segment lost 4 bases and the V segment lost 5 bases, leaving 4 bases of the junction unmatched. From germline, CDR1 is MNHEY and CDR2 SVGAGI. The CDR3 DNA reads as TGTGCCAGCAGTAGACAGGGGGCGCGAGAGACCCAGTACTTC. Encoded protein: CASSRQGARETQYF.

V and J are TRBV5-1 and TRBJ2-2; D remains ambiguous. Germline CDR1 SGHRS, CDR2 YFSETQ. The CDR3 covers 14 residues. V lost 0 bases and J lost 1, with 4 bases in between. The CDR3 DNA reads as TGCGCCAGCAGCTTGGGGGGGAACACCGGGGAGCTGTTTTTT. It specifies CASSLGGNTGELFF.

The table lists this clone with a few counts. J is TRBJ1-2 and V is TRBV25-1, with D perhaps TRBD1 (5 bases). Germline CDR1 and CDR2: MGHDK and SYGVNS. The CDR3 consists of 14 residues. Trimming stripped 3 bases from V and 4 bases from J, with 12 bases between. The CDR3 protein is CASSDTGFGYGYTF. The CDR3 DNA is TGTGCCAGCAGTGACACAGGTTTCGGCTATGGCTACACCTTC.

CDR3 coding DNA: TGTGCCAGCAGCTTACCGGGACGGAACTATGGCTACACCTTC. Translated: CASSLPGRNYGYTF. The chain is built from TRBV7-2 and TRBJ1-2, with D perhaps matching TRBD1 (5 bases). The germline V gene has CDR1 SGHTA and CDR2 FQGNSA. This CDR3 contains 14 residues. V dropped 2 bases and J dropped 2 bases, with 9 bases sitting between them.

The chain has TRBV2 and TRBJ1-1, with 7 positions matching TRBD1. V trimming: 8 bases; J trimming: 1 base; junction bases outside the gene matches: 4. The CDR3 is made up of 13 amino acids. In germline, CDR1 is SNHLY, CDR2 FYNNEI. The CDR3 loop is CASSQGENTEAFF. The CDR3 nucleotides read TGTGCCAGCTCTCAGGGGGAGAACACTGAAGCTTTCTTT.

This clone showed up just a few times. The CDR3: CAIGQGSGYTF. Here the CDR3 DNA reads TGTGCCATCGGACAGGGCTCTGGCTACACCTTC. The chain is built from TRBV10-3 and TRBJ1-2; 8 positions match TRBD1. J was trimmed by 7 bases and V by 8 bases; bases with no gene match: 3. Germline-derived CDR1 and CDR2 are ENHRY and SYGVKD. The CDR3 runs 11 residues.

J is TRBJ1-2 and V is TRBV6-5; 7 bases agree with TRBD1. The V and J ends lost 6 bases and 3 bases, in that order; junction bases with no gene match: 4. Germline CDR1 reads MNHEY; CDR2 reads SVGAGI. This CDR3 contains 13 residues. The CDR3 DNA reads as TGTGCCAGCAGCCGACAGGGCGACTATGGCTACACCTTC. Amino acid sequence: CASSRQGDYGYTF.

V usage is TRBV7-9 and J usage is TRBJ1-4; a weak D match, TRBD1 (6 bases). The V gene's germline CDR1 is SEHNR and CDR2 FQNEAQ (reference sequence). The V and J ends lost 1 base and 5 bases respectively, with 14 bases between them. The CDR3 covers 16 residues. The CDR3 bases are TGTGCCAGCAGCTTAGGTTTCAGGGGATTGAATGAAAAACTGTTTTTT. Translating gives CASSLGFRGLNEKLFF.

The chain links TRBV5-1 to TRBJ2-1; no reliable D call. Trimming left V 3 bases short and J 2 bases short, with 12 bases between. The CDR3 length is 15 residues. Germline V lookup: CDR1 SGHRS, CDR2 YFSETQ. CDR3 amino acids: CASSSLEGAYNEQFF. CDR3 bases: TGCGCCAGCAGCTCCTTGGAAGGCGCCTACAATGAGCAGTTCTTC.

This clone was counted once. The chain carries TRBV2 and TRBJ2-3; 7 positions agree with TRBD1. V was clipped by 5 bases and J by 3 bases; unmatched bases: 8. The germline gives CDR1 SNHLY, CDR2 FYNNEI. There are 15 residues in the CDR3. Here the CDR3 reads CASSSGGVGTDTQYF. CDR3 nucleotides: TGTGCCAGCAGTTCAGGGGGAGTAGGGACAGATACGCAGTATTTT.

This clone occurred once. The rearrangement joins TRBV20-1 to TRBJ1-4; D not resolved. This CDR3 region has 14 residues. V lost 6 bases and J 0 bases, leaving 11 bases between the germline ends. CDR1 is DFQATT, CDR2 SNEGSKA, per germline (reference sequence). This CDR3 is CSASEHATNEKLFF. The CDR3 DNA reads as TGCAGTGCCAGTGAACACGCAACTAATGAAAAACTGTTTTTT.

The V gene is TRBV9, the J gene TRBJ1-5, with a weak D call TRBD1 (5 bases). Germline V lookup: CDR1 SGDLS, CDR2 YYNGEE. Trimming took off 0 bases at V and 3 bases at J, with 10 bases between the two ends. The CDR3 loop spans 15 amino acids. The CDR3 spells CASSVGSGNNQPQHF. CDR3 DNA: TGTGCCAGCAGCGTAGGTTCAGGGAACAATCAGCCCCAGCATTTT. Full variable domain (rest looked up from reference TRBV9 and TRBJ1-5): DSGVTQTPKHLITATGQRVTLRCSPRSGDLSVYWYQQSLDQGLQFLIQYYNGEERAKGNILERFSAQQFPDLHSELNLSSLELGDSALYFCASSVGSGNNQPQHFGDGTRLSIL.

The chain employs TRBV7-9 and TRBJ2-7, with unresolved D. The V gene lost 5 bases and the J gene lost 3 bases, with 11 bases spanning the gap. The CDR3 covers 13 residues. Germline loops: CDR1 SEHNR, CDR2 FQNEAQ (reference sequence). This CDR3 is CASSLGANYEQYF. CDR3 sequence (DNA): TGTGCCAGCAGCCTAGGAGCGAACTACGAGCAGTACTTC.

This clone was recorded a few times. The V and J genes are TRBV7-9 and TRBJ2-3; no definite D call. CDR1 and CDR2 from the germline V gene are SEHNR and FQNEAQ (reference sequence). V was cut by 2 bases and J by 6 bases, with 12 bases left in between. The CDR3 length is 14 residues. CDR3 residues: CASSLSLGGDTQYF. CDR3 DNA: TGTGCCAGCAGCTTATCACTCGGTGGTGATACGCAGTATTTT.

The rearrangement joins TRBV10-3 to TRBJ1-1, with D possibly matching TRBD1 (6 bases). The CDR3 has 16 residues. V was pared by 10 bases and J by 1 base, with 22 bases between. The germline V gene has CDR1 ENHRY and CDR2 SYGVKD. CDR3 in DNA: TGTGCCACATCGGGGCCGCCAGGGGCAGCGAACACTGAAGCTTTCTTT. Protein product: CATSGPPGAANTEAFF.

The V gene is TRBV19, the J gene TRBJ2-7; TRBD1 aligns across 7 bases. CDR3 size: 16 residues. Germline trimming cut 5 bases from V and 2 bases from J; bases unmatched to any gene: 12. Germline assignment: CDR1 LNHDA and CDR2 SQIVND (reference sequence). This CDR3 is CASSHPPGGSPYEQYF. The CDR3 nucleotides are TGTGCCAGTAGTCACCCCCCAGGGGGTTCCCCCTACGAGCAGTACTTC. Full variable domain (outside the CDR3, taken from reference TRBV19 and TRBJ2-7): DGGITQSPKYLFRKEGQNVTLSCEQNLNHDAMYWYRQDPGQGLRLIYYSQIVNDFQKGDIAEGYSVSREKKESFPLTVTSAQKNPTAFYLCASSHPPGGSPYEQYFGPGTRLTVT.